This T cell receptor beta chain was documented in a study of blood T cell repertoires in COVID-19. On the study more broadly: Specimens from acute and convalescent COVID-19 originated in the United States, Italy and Spain.

Per germline, CDR1 SGHTS and CDR2 YDEGEE. This CDR3 is built from 17 residues. V was pared by 1 base and J by 0 bases, with 14 bases between. Followed over time, Seattle patients had been enrolled while infection was active. Here immunoSEQ multiplex PCR was the method, and the copy in TCRdb shows in-frame clones only, minus some. The sample contains 100,000 to 150,000 clones, roughly 90% of which appear only once. The J gene is TRBJ1-3, the V gene TRBV5-8; D might be TRBD1 (5 bases). The source of this sequence is a woman aged 55-69 years with COVID-19, enrolled during active disease. The sample comprised peripheral blood. This CDR3 reads CASSLIRQTNSGNTIYF. CDR3 DNA sequence: TGTGCCAGCAGCTTGATAAGACAGACAAACTCTGGAAACACCATATATTTT.